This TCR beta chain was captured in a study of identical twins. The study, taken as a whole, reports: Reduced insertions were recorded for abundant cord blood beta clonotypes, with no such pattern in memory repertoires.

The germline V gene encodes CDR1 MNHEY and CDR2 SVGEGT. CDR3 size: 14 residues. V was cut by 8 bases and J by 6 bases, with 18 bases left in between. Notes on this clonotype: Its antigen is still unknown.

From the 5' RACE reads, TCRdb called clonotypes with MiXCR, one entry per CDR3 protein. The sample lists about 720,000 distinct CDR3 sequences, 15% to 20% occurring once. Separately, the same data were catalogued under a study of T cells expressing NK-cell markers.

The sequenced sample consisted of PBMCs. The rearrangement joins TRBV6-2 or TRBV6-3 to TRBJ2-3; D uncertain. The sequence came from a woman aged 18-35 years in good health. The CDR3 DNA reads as TGTGCCAGCTCCGCAACGATGCCTGGGGATACGCAGTATTTT. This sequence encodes CASSATMPGDTQYF.